In its sample, the clone carrying this T cell receptor beta chain was seen many times. These data belong to a study of T cells in Graves' hyperthyroidism and ophthalmopathy. TCR beta CDR3 sequences were amplified from RNA transcripts. First-round RT-PCR with HTBI primers amplified the TCR CDR3 region. MiXCR was run by TCRdb on the multiplex PCR reads, yielding one entry per CDR3 protein. The sample consists of under 650,000 distinct CDR3 sequences, roughly 17% of them appearing once. Germline CDR1 reads PRHDT; CDR2 reads FYEKMQ (reference sequence). The CDR3 extends over 17 amino acids. V gave up 4 bases and J gave up 0 bases; unmatched junction bases: 7.

The TCR comes from a woman aged 25 to 45 with Graves' hyperthyroidism. The J gene is TRBJ2-3, the V gene TRBV13, with 10 bases identical to TRBD2. What was sequenced was blood. The CDR3 DNA reads TGTGCCAGCAGCTACCCCCCAGCGGGAGGGAGCACAGATACGCAGTATTTT. It translates to CASSYPPAGGSTDTQYF.